This T cell receptor (beta chain) was obtained from a study of human T cells and chemical hapten exposure. Study-wide context: Recorded diagnoses among the mostly female patients were alopecia areata, totalis or universalis. Per-sample TCR yields varied mainly from small pooled library volume differences.

Time point defined: patch test 3, about 24 weeks after DPC sensitization. Treatment specified: therapeutic diphenylcyclopropenone sensitization with weekly scalp DPC. From the RACE reads, TCRdb called clonotypes with MiXCR, one entry per CDR3 protein. This sample has about 160,000 distinct CDR3 sequences, with 28% found just once. In germline, CDR1 is SQVTM, CDR2 ANQGSEA. The CDR3 is 14 amino acids. Trimming left V 8 bases short and J 9 bases short, with 23 bases between. This receptor was identified in a young woman with alopecia areata. Some clones in this sample may be carry-over from other donors' samples. The chain combines TRBV29-1 with TRBJ2-1; either TRBD1 or TRBD2 may supply D (5 bases each). Sequences were derived from whole blood, sampled in connection with sensitization to the hapten diphenylcyclopropenone (DPC). The CDR3 is CSTMGLARRSEQFF. CDR3 bases: TGCAGCACCATGGGGCTAGCCCGACGGTCTGAGCAGTTCTTC.